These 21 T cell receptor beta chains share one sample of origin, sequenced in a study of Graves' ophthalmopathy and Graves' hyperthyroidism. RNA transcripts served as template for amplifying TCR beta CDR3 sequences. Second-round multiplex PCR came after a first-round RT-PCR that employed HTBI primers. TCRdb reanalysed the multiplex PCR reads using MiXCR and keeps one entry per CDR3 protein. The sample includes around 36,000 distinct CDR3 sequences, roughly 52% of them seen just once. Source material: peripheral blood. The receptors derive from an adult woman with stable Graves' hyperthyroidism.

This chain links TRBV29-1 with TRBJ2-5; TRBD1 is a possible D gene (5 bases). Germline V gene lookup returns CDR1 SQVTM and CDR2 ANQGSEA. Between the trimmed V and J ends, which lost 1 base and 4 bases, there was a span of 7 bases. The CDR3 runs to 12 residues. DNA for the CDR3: TGCAGCGTTGAAGGGGGCGGAGAGACCCAGTACTTC. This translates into CSVEGGGETQYF.

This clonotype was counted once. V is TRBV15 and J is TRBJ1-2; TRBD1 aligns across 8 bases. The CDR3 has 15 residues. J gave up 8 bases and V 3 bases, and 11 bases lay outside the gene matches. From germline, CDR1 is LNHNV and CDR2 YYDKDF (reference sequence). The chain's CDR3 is CATSSDPGGAAGYTF. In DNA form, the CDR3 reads TGTGCCACCAGCAGTGACCCAGGGGGCGCGGCAGGCTACACCTTC.

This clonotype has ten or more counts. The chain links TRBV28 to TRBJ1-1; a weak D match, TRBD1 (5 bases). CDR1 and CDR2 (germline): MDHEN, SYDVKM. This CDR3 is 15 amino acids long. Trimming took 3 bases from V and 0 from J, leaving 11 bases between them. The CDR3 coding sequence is TGTGCCAGCAGTTTGGGGGGGGGGATGAACACTGAAGCTTTCTTT. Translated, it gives CASSLGGGMNTEAFF. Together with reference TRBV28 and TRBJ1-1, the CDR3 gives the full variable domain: DVKVTQSSRYLVKRTGEKVFLECVQDMDHENMFWYRQDPGLGLRLIYFSYDVKMKEKGDIPEGYSVSREKKERFSLILESASTNQTSMYLCASSLGGGMNTEAFFGQGTRLTVV.

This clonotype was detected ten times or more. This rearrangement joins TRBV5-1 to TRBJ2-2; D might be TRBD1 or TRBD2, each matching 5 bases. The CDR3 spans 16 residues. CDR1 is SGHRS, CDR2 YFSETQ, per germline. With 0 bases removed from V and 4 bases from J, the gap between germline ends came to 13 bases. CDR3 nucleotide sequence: TGCGCCAGCAGCTTGGGAGGGGATCCTAGCACCGGGGAGCTGTTTTTT. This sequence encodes CASSLGGDPSTGELFF.

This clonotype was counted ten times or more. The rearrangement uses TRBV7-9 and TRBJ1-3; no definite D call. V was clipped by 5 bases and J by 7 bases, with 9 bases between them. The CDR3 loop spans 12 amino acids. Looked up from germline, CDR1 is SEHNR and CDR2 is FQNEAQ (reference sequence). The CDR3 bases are TGTGCCAGCAGCCTCGACCCGAACACCATATATTTT. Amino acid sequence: CASSLDPNTIYF.

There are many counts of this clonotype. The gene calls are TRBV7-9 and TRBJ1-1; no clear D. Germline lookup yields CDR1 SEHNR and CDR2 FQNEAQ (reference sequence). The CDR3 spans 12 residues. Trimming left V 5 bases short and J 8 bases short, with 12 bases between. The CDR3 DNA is TGTGCCAGCAGCCCTCAGTCAGTCGAAGCTTTCTTT. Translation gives CASSPQSVEAFF. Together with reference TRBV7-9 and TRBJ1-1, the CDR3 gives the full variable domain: DTGVSQNPRHKITKRGQNVTFRCDPISEHNRLYWYRQTLGQGPEFLTYFQNEAQLEKSRLLSDRFSAERPKGSFSTLEIQRTEQGDSAMYLCASSPQSVEAFFGQGTRLTVV.

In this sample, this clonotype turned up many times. In nucleotides, the CDR3 is TGCAGTGCTCCGGGACTAGCGGGAGTAGGATATCAAGAGACCCAGTACTTC. It is translated as CSAPGLAGVGYQETQYF. The chain employs TRBV20-1 and TRBJ2-5, with TRBD2 matching 14 bases. The CDR3 contains 17 residues. V shed 5 bases, J shed 2 bases, and the junction held 10 bases outside the gene matches. The germline V gene encodes CDR1 DFQATT and CDR2 SNEGSKA (reference sequence).

The CDR3 DNA reads as TGTGCCAGCAGCCCTAGGAGACAGCTGTCCTACGAGCAGTACTTC. Protein: CASSPRRQLSYEQYF. The chain uses TRBV7-9 and TRBJ2-7, with D possibly being TRBD1 (5 bases). The CDR3 consists of 15 residues. Trimming took 5 bases from V and 1 from J, leaving 15 bases between them. The V gene's germline CDR1 is SEHNR and CDR2 FQNEAQ (reference sequence).

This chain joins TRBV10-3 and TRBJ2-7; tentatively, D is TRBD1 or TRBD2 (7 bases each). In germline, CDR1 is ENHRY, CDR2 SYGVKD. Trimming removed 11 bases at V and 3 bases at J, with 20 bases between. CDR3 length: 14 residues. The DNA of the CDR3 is TGTGCCGTCTCGCGGGGGACAGAATACTACGAGCAGTACTTC. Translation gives CAVSRGTEYYEQYF.

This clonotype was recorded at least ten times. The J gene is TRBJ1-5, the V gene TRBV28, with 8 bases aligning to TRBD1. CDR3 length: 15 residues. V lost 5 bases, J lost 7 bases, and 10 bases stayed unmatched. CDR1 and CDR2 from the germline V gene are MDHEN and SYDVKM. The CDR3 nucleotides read TGTGCCAGCAGTCCCAGATACAGGGGGAACCAGCCCCAGCATTTT. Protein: CASSPRYRGNQPQHF.

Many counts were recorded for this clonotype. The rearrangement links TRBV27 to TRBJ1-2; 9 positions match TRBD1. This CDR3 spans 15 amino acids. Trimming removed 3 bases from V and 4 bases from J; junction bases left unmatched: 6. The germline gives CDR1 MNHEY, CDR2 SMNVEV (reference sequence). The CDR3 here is CASSFRGQGFYGYTF. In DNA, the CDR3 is TGTGCCAGCAGTTTCCGGGGACAGGGATTCTATGGCTACACCTTC.

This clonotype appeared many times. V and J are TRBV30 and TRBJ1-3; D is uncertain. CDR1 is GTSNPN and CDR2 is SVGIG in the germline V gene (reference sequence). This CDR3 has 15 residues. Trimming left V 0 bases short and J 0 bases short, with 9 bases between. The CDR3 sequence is CAWSVPEGSGNTIYF. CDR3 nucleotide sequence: TGTGCCTGGAGTGTACCCGAAGGCTCTGGAAACACCATATATTTT.

CDR3 nucleotide sequence: TGTGCCAGCAGTTACTCGGACGGTTATGGCTACACCTTC. Amino acid sequence: CASSYSDGYGYTF. This rearrangement joins TRBV6-1 to TRBJ1-2; no clear D. Trimming pared 5 bases from V and 5 bases from J, leaving 12 bases between. Germline CDR1 reads MNHNS; CDR2 reads SASEGT. CDR3 length: 13 amino acids.

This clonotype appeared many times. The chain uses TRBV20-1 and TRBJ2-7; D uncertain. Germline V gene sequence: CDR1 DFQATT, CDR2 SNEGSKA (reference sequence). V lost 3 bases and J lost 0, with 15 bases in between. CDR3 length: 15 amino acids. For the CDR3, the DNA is TGCAGTGCTAGGCCTACGGCCTCGGGCTCCTACGAGCAGTACTTC. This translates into CSARPTASGSYEQYF.

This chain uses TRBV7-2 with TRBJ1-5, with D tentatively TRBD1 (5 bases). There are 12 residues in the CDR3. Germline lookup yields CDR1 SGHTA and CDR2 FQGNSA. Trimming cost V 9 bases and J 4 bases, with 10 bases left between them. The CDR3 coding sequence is TGTGCCAGTGGGGAGGGGAATCAGCCCCAGCATTTT. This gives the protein CASGEGNQPQHF. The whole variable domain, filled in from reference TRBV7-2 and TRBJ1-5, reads GAGVSQSPSNKVTEKGKDVELRCDPISGHTALYWYRQSLGQGLEFLIYFQGNSAPDKSGLPSDRFSAERTGGSVSTLTIQRTQQEDSAVYLCASGEGNQPQHFGDGTRLSIL.

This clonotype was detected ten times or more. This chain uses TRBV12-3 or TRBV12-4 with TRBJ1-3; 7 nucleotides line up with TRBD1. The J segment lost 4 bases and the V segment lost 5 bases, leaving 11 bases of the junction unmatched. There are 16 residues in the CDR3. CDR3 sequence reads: CASSTRQGAKGNTIYF. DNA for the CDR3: TGTGCCAGCAGTACTCGACAGGGAGCCAAAGGAAACACCATATATTTT.

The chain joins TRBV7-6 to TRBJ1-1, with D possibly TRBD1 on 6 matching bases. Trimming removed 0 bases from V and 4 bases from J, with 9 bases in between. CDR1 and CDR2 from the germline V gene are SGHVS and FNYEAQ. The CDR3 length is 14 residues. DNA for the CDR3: TGTGCCAGCAGCTTAGCGGTAGGGGGCACTGAAGCTTTCTTT. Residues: CASSLAVGGTEAFF.

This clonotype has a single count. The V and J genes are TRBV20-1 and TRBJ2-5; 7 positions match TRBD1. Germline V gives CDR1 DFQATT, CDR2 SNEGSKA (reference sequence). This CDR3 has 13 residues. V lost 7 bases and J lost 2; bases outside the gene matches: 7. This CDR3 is CSGGTGVQETQYF. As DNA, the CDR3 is TGCAGTGGTGGTACAGGGGTTCAAGAGACCCAGTACTTC.

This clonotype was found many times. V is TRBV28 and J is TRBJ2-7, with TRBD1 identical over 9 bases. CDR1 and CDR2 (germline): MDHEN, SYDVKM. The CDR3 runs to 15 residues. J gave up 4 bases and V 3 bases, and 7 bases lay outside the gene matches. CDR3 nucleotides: TGTGCCAGCAGTTTTATCGGGACAGGGTGGTACGAGCAGTACTTC. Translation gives CASSFIGTGWYEQYF.

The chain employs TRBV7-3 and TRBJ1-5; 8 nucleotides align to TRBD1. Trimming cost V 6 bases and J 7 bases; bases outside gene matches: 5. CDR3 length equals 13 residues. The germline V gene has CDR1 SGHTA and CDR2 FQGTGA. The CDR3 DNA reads TGTGCCAGCAGTTCTGACAGGGGACAGCCCCAGCATTTT. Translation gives CASSSDRGQPQHF. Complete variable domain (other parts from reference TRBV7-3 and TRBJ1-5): GAGVSQTPSNKVTEKGKYVELRCDPISGHTALYWYRQSLGQGPEFLIYFQGTGAADDSGLPNDRFFAVRPEGSVSTLKIQRTERGDSAVYLCASSSDRGQPQHFGDGTRLSIL.

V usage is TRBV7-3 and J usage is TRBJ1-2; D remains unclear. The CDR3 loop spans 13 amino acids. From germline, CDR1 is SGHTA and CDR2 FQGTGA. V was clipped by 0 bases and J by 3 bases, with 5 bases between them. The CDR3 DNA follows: TGTGCCAGCAGCTTAACCTCGGACTATGGCTACACCTTC. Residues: CASSLTSDYGYTF.